The 16 T cell receptor beta chains presented below share a single source sample, sequenced in a study of blood T cell repertoires in COVID-19. The method was immunoSEQ multiplex PCR; TCRdb's version includes in-frame clones alone and lacks a portion of them. The sample holds 20,000 or so clones; around nine tenths are singletons and the top ten take more than 9.5%. The sequencing sample was made of peripheral blood. The origin of the receptors is a human donor in a cohort sampled during active COVID-19.

V and J are TRBV27 and TRBJ2-7, with 8 bases lining up with TRBD2. The CDR3 totals 15 residues. CDR1 and CDR2 from the germline V gene are MNHEY and SMNVEV (reference sequence). With 5 bases clipped from V and 2 bases from J, the junction kept 8 bases outside the gene matches. CDR3 loop: CASSPPGLEPYEQYF. The CDR3 nucleotides are TGTGCCAGCAGTCCCCCGGGACTAGAACCCTACGAGCAGTACTTC.

This chain connects TRBV7-6 to TRBJ1-1, with no clear D. From germline, CDR1 is SGHVS and CDR2 FNYEAQ. This CDR3 comprises 14 residues. The germline V and J ends were trimmed by 5 bases and 8 bases, with 18 bases remaining between them. DNA for the CDR3: TGTGCCAGCAGCCCGGGGTCCCGGGTTGGGGAAGCTTTCTTT. As protein: CASSPGSRVGEAFF.

This clone was observed once. The rearrangement links TRBV30 to TRBJ2-3, with 7 nucleotides matching TRBD1. V gave up 2 bases and J gave up 5 bases; unmatched junction bases: 7. The germline CDR1 and CDR2 sequences are GTSNPN and SVGIG (reference sequence). The CDR3 is made up of 14 amino acids. The CDR3 sequence is CAWSRGTARDTQYF. The CDR3 DNA reads TGTGCCTGGAGTAGAGGGACAGCCAGAGATACGCAGTATTTT.

The chain recombines TRBV5-5 with TRBJ2-7, with TRBD1 matching 8 bases. V shed 2 bases, J shed 6 bases, and the junction held 10 bases outside the gene matches. The CDR3 sequence is 15 residues long. Germline V gene lookup returns CDR1 SGHKS and CDR2 YYEKEE (reference sequence). CDR3 region: CASSLGHGTGGEQYF. In DNA, the CDR3 is TGTGCCAGCAGCTTAGGACACGGGACAGGAGGCGAGCAGTACTTC.

V gene TRBV5-4 combines with J gene TRBJ2-7, with 9 bases aligning to TRBD2. The CDR3 extends over 15 amino acids. Germline V gives CDR1 SGHNT, CDR2 YYREEE (reference sequence). The J segment lost 9 bases and the V segment lost 1 base, leaving 11 bases of the junction unmatched. CDR3 DNA sequence: TGTGCCAGCAGCTTGATGACTAGCGGAGTTATTGGGCAGTACTTC. It specifies CASSLMTSGVIGQYF.

This chain connects TRBV5-1 to TRBJ1-2, with 10 bases aligning to TRBD1. Germline CDR1 and CDR2: SGHRS and YFSETQ. The CDR3 extends over 15 amino acids. J gave up 2 bases and V 3 bases, and 4 bases lay outside the gene matches. CDR3 DNA: TGCGCCAGCAGCTCCTCGGGACAGGGGAACTATGGCTACACCTTC. Its protein product is CASSSSGQGNYGYTF. Supplemented by reference TRBV5-1 and TRBJ1-2, the full variable domain reads KAGVTQTPRYLIKTRGQQVTLSCSPISGHRSVSWYQQTPGQGLQFLFEYFSETQRNKGNFPGRFSGRQFSNSRSEMNVSTLELGDSALYLCASSSSGQGNYGYTFGSGTRLTVV.

V gene TRBV5-4 combines with J gene TRBJ1-2; D is ambiguous. The germline CDR1 and CDR2 sequences are SGHNT and YYREEE (reference sequence). The V end was cut by 4 bases, the J end by 3 bases, with 16 bases between. The CDR3 consists of 15 residues. The CDR3 region has the DNA TGTGCCAGCAGCCGCAACGGGGTTGGGGACTATGGCTACACCTTC. This gives the protein CASSRNGVGDYGYTF.

This clone has just one count. This rearrangement joins TRBV2 to TRBJ1-2; tentative D call: TRBD1 (5 bases). The V gene lost 2 bases and the J gene lost 5 bases, with 9 bases spanning the gap. Per germline, CDR1 SNHLY and CDR2 FYNNEI. The CDR3 has 13 amino acids. In nucleotides, the CDR3 is TGTGCCAGCAGTGAATTCGGGGGGTATGGCTACACCTTC. Amino acid sequence: CASSEFGGYGYTF.

The gene calls are TRBV6-5 and TRBJ2-5, with unresolved D. Looked up from germline, CDR1 is MNHEY and CDR2 is SVGAGI. Trimming removed 0 bases from V and 6 bases from J, with 8 bases in between. The CDR3 runs 13 residues. This CDR3 reads CASSYSPRKTQYF. In nucleotides, the CDR3 is TGTGCCAGCAGTTACTCGCCGCGGAAGACCCAGTACTTC.

The CDR3 DNA reads TGTGCCACCCTGCCCTATTTCGGGGCCAACGTCCTGACTTTC. Amino acid sequence: CATLPYFGANVLTF. The chain recombines TRBV19 with TRBJ2-6, with no clear D. V dropped 10 bases and J dropped 4 bases, with 14 bases sitting between them. The length of the CDR3 is 14 residues. CDR1 and CDR2 from the germline V gene are LNHDA and SQIVND (reference sequence).

The rearrangement uses TRBV25-1 and TRBJ1-2; TRBD1 agrees at 11 bases. Germline CDR1 MGHDK, CDR2 SYGVNS. V gave up 3 bases and J gave up 7 bases; unmatched junction bases: 7. This CDR3 spans 15 amino acids. CDR3 in DNA: TGTGCCAGCAGTGAGACCTTGGACAGGGGGCTTGGCTACACCTTC. The encoded protein is CASSETLDRGLGYTF.

This chain's CDR3 is CARVVQGRRELFF. The DNA for the CDR3 is TGTGCCAGAGTCGTACAGGGCAGGAGGGAGCTGTTTTTT. The chain links TRBV5-3 to TRBJ2-2, with D tentatively TRBD1 (6 bases). TRBV5-3 qualifies as an ORF whose function is uncertain. The CDR3 is made up of 13 amino acids. V dropped 7 bases and J dropped 9 bases, with 16 bases sitting between them.

The chain uses TRBV7-6 and TRBJ1-5; TRBD1 aligns across 7 bases. Germline CDR1 SGHVS, CDR2 FNYEAQ. The ends lost 1 base at V and 0 bases at J; junction bases unmatched: 12. The CDR3 runs to 19 residues. Written as DNA, the CDR3 is TGTGCCAGCAGCTTAGGTCCCGGGACAGCCGACTATAGCAATCAGCCCCAGCATTTT. This encodes CASSLGPGTADYSNQPQHF.

The rearrangement uses TRBV13 and TRBJ1-5, with TRBD1 matching 7 bases. In germline, CDR1 is PRHDT, CDR2 FYEKMQ (reference sequence). V gave up 4 bases and J gave up 5 bases; unmatched junction bases: 8. The CDR3 covers 15 residues. CDR3 protein: CASSSSSDRDQPQHF. The CDR3, as DNA: TGTGCCAGCAGCTCCAGCAGCGACAGGGATCAGCCCCAGCATTTT.

The V call is TRBV20-1, the J call TRBJ2-3; D not resolved. Germline lookup yields CDR1 DFQATT and CDR2 SNEGSKA (reference sequence). CDR3 length equals 11 residues. The chain's CDR3 is CRVASTDTQYF. In DNA, the CDR3 is TGCAGGGTAGCTAGCACAGATACGCAGTATTTT.

This clone appeared a few times. The V call is TRBV6-6, the J call TRBJ1-5, with 7 bases fitting TRBD1. Trimming took 6 bases from V and 0 from J; bases not matched to a gene: 8. CDR1 MNHNY and CDR2 SVGAGI come from the germline V gene (reference sequence). This CDR3 comprises 16 residues. The CDR3 is CASSRRQGDSNQPQHF. CDR3 DNA: TGTGCCAGCAGCCGAAGACAGGGAGATAGCAATCAGCCCCAGCATTTT.